Sequencing of this TCR beta chain was carried out in a study of blood T cell repertoires in COVID-19. In the study overall: Samples came from the United States, Italy and Spain, spanning acute and convalescent COVID-19. PBMCs, B-cell-depleted T cells, or T cells provided the cDNA or gDNA that made up the material.

This CDR3 has 14 amino acids. Trimming removed 0 bases at V and 2 bases at J, with 7 bases between. Germline CDR1 LGHNA, CDR2 YNFKEQ. In the authors' workflow: Amplification with reference gene primers provided the estimates of nucleated cell counts. Generated by immunoSEQ multiplex PCR, the TCRdb table keeps only in-frame clones and is missing some. V and J calls plus clone size are reproduced from that table; the DNA served to infer D and trimming. The sample consists of 100,000 or so clones, roughly 80% of them appearing once. Source material: peripheral blood. The V call is TRBV4-2, the J call TRBJ1-1; tentative D call: TRBD1 (5 bases). The receptor comes from a woman in her 70s with acute or convalescent COVID-19. CDR3 loop: CASSQEQGNTEAFF. Here the CDR3 DNA reads TGTGCCAGCAGCCAAGAGCAGGGCAACACTGAAGCTTTCTTT.